The 15 T cell receptor beta chains below come from one sample, sequenced in a study of blood T cell repertoires in COVID-19. Using immunoSEQ multiplex PCR, the repertoire was profiled, and TCRdb retains in-frame clones only, with some absent. The sample holds about 300,000 clones, around 86% seen once. Specimen: PBMCs or T cells enriched from blood (not recorded which). The receptors originated from a woman aged 18-29 years who had recovered from COVID-19.

This chain joins TRBV5-4 and TRBJ2-1; D is perhaps TRBD2 (5 bases). The germline V gene encodes CDR1 SGHNT and CDR2 YYREEE (reference sequence). The V end was cut by 3 bases, the J end by 6 bases, with 19 bases between. The CDR3 extends over 16 amino acids. CDR3 region: CASSSRFQTRPNEQFF. In DNA, the CDR3 is TGTGCCAGCAGCTCCCGGTTCCAAACTAGGCCCAATGAGCAGTTCTTC.

This clone was seen a single time. The chain employs TRBV20-1 and TRBJ1-1, with D possibly TRBD1 on 6 matching bases. The length of the CDR3 is 11 residues. CDR1 DFQATT and CDR2 SNEGSKA come from the germline V gene (reference sequence). CDR3 sequence reads: CCRRGNTEAFF. In DNA, the CDR3 is TGCTGCCGCAGGGGGAACACTGAAGCTTTCTTT.

CDR3 residues: CASSWTGAFPEAFF. In DNA form, the CDR3 reads TGTGCCAGCAGTTGGACAGGGGCTTTTCCTGAAGCTTTCTTT. The chain links TRBV6-5 to TRBJ1-1, with 9 positions matching TRBD1. This CDR3 is built from 14 residues. In germline, CDR1 is MNHEY, CDR2 SVGAGI. V trimming: 4 bases; J trimming: 6 bases; junction bases outside the gene matches: 6.

Comments on this clone: No conserved phenylalanine or tryptophan ends this CDR3, so it is likely a read error. The DNA is left out, because the CDR3 cannot be placed on it with certainty; the CDR3 is given as TCRdb lists it. The J gene is TRBJ2-7, the V gene TRBV2; TRBD2, the table's D call, was not compared with the DNA. The germline V gene has CDR1 SNHLY and CDR2 FYNNEI. The CDR3 region is 10 residues in length, termini included. This CDR3 is CASSLVAWEI.

The chain uses TRBV11-2 and TRBJ2-7; D is uncertain. Deletions cut 5 bases from V and 0 bases from J, with 14 bases between. Per germline, CDR1 SGHAT and CDR2 FQNNGV. The CDR3 is 15 amino acids. CDR3 DNA: TGTGCCAGCAGCGAAGACGCCTGGAGCTCCTACGAGCAGTACTTC. Translated: CASSEDAWSSYEQYF.

This clone has just one count. This chain joins TRBV9 and TRBJ2-1, with 13 bases lining up with TRBD2. This CDR3 region has 18 residues. Germline assignment: CDR1 SGDLS and CDR2 YYNGEE. Trimming removed 4 bases from V and 10 bases from J; junction bases left unmatched: 17. CDR3 in amino acids: CASSPQVRTSGRDTEQFF. The CDR3 bases are TGTGCCAGCAGCCCCCAGGTAAGGACTAGCGGGAGAGATACCGAGCAGTTCTTC.

The J gene is TRBJ2-1, the V gene TRBV5-1, with 10 bases aligning to TRBD2. The CDR3 is 14 residues long. Germline V CDR1 and CDR2: SGHRS, YFSETQ. V shed 3 bases, J shed 7 bases, and the junction held 4 bases outside the gene matches. The CDR3 region has the DNA TGCGCCAGCAGCTCCGGACTAGCGGCTAATGAGCAGTTCTTC. Protein sequence: CASSSGLAANEQFF.

The chain employs TRBV5-5 and TRBJ2-3; TRBD2 aligns across 8 bases. Germline V gene sequence: CDR1 SGHKS, CDR2 YYEKEE (reference sequence). The CDR3 has 17 residues. The V segment lost 1 base and the J segment 0 bases; nucleotides outside the gene matches: 7. CDR3 sequence (DNA): TGTGCCAGCAGCTTGAGATCGTCTAGCGGGAGCACAGATACGCAGTATTTT. Protein sequence: CASSLRSSSGSTDTQYF.

The rearrangement uses TRBV11-2 and TRBJ2-7; TRBD2 agrees at 10 bases. Germline lookup yields CDR1 SGHAT and CDR2 FQNNGV. This CDR3 comprises 16 residues. V lost 0 bases to trimming and J lost 3 bases; unmatched junction nucleotides: 5. DNA for the CDR3: TGTGCCAGCAGCTTAGATGGTAGCGGGAGGATCTACGAGCAGTACTTC. It translates to CASSLDGSGRIYEQYF.

The genes are TRBV2 and TRBJ1-1, with 8 nucleotides matching TRBD1. Germline V gives CDR1 SNHLY, CDR2 FYNNEI. CDR3 length equals 15 residues. The V gene end was trimmed by 5 bases and the J gene end by 1 base; junction bases not matched to a gene: 6. The CDR3, as DNA: TGTGCCAGCAGTAACGGACAGGGACCGAACACTGAAGCTTTCTTT. It yields the protein CASSNGQGPNTEAFF.

CDR3 protein: CASSPSASEAFF. CDR3 in DNA: TGTGCCAGCAGCCCAAGCGCTTCTGAAGCTTTCTTT. The chain is built from TRBV3-1 (or the pseudogene TRBV3-2) and TRBJ1-1; D not certain. This CDR3 contains 12 residues. The ends were cut back, 4 bases at V and 6 bases at J, with 9 bases in the middle. Germline CDR1 LGHDT, CDR2 YNNKEL (reference sequence).

The chain recombines TRBV3-1 (or the pseudogene TRBV3-2) with TRBJ1-1; unclear D gene. Germline loops: CDR1 LGHDT, CDR2 YNNKEL (reference sequence). The CDR3 runs 14 residues. The V end lost 0 bases, the J end lost 7 bases, and 12 bases lay between the germline ends. CDR3 nucleotide sequence: TGTGCCAGCAGCCAAGAAGGAACACTATTTGAAGCTTTCTTT. This gives the protein CASSQEGTLFEAFF.

V gene TRBV3-1 (or the pseudogene TRBV3-2) combines with J gene TRBJ2-3, with 13 bases aligning to TRBD2. Trimming at V came to 3 bases and at J to 3 bases, leaving 3 bases not matched to a gene. The CDR3 runs to 16 residues. Germline V lookup: CDR1 LGHDT, CDR2 YNNKEL (reference sequence). In nucleotides, the CDR3 is TGTGCCAGCAGCCACACTAGCGGGGGGGGGACAGATACGCAGTATTTT. Protein sequence: CASSHTSGGGTDTQYF.

This chain joins TRBV15 and TRBJ2-6; D gene uncertain. V lost 0 bases, J lost 0 bases, and 6 bases lay in between. Germline V gene data show CDR1 as LNHNV and CDR2 as YYDKDF (reference sequence). There are 16 residues in the CDR3. Here the CDR3 reads CATSRDLSSGANVLTF. DNA for the CDR3: TGTGCCACCAGCAGAGATCTGTCCTCTGGGGCCAACGTCCTGACTTTC.

The rearrangement links TRBV2 to TRBJ2-3, with 8 nucleotides matching TRBD1. The germline gives CDR1 SNHLY, CDR2 FYNNEI. V gave up 1 base and J gave up 1 base; unmatched junction bases: 1. The CDR3 is 15 residues long. CDR3 sequence (DNA): TGTGCCAGCAGTGAAGTGGGACAGGGCACAGATACGCAGTATTTT. Protein: CASSEVGQGTDTQYF.